This entry lists 6 T cell receptor beta chains sequenced from one sample in a study of blood T cell repertoires in COVID-19. TCRdb keeps only in-frame clones here, not all; method: immunoSEQ multiplex PCR. The table has some 210,000 clones, roughly 86% seen once. The sequencing sample was made of PBMCs or T cells enriched from blood (not recorded which). These TCRs come from a man between 18 and 35 years old with acute COVID-19.

The chain recombines TRBV5-1 with TRBJ2-3; D remains unclear. Germline loops: CDR1 SGHRS, CDR2 YFSETQ. The CDR3 length is 14 residues. V lost 0 bases and J 0 bases, leaving 5 bases between the germline ends. CDR3 sequence (DNA): TGCGCCAGCAGCTTGGGCGGTAGCACAGATACGCAGTATTTT. This encodes CASSLGGSTDTQYF.

J is TRBJ2-5 and V is TRBV5-1, with TRBD2 matching over 10 bases. The CDR3 has 16 amino acids. Germline CDR1 is SGHRS and CDR2 is YFSETQ. J gave up 1 base and V 0 bases, and 3 bases lay outside the gene matches. CDR3 sequence: CASSLVRLAGQETQYF. DNA for the CDR3: TGCGCCAGCAGCTTGGTTCGACTAGCGGGCCAAGAGACCCAGTACTTC. The full variable domain, completed using reference TRBV5-1 and TRBJ2-5, is KAGVTQTPRYLIKTRGQQVTLSCSPISGHRSVSWYQQTPGQGLQFLFEYFSETQRNKGNFPGRFSGRQFSNSRSEMNVSTLELGDSALYLCASSLVRLAGQETQYFGPGTRLLVL.

This sequence joins TRBV10-1 and TRBJ2-3, with D possibly matching TRBD1 (6 bases). The CDR3 consists of 15 residues. Germline-derived CDR1 and CDR2 are WNHNN and SYGVQD (reference sequence). Trimming pared 0 bases from V and 6 bases from J, leaving 13 bases between. In DNA, the CDR3 is TGCGCCAGCAGTGAGTCGGGGGCAGGGATGGATACGCAGTATTTT. It translates to CASSESGAGMDTQYF.

V and J are TRBV19 and TRBJ1-4, with 8 bases matching TRBD1. The V gene's germline CDR1 is LNHDA and CDR2 SQIVND (reference sequence). Trimming took 6 bases from V and 6 from J; bases not matched to a gene: 6. This CDR3 is 14 amino acids long. The CDR3 here is CASRRQGWDEKLFF. Written as DNA, the CDR3 is TGTGCCAGTAGGAGACAGGGGTGGGATGAAAAACTGTTTTTT.

V gene TRBV5-4 combines with J gene TRBJ2-2; a weak D match, TRBD2 (6 bases). The V gene lost 7 bases and the J gene lost 3 bases, with 7 bases spanning the gap. This CDR3 comprises 12 residues. CDR1 and CDR2 (germline): SGHNT, YYREEE (reference sequence). The DNA of the CDR3 is TGTGCCAGCGGAGGGGACACCGGGGAGCTGTTTTTT. This translates into CASGGDTGELFF.

J is TRBJ2-5 and V is TRBV28, with TRBD1 as a possible D gene (6 bases). Trimming shortened V by 6 bases and J by 1 base, and 30 bases separated the two germline ends. This CDR3 spans 20 amino acids. Looked up from germline, CDR1 is MDHEN and CDR2 is SYDVKM. CDR3 DNA sequence: TGTGCCAGCAGCACTTATCACTGGGTTACCGGGACAAACGGCCAAGAGACCCAGTACTTC. This sequence encodes CASSTYHWVTGTNGQETQYF.